This record covers a single T cell receptor beta chain. These data originate in a study of sequential checkpoint blockade in melanoma. At the level of the study: First-line arms were nivolumab then ipilimumab, or the reverse, randomized 1:1.

Produced via immunoSEQ multiplex PCR; TCRdb's table is partial and in-frame only. The sample includes about 9,100 clones, approximately 77% of them seen just once. Treatment: randomized to nivolumab then ipilimumab (arm A) or the reverse (arm B). This CDR3 comprises 13 residues. Germline V gene lookup returns CDR1 SEHNR and CDR2 FQNEAQ (reference sequence). V was pared by 0 bases and J by 9 bases, with 11 bases between. The chain couples TRBV7-9 to TRBJ2-5; the D gene is possibly TRBD2 (5 bases). The TCR originated in a human donor with melanoma. Sequenced here: CD8+ T cells sorted from blood (inferred from file names), sampled from a patient given nivolumab and ipilimumab in sequence. CDR3 sequence: CASSLADLEAQYF. CDR3 DNA sequence: TGTGCCAGCAGCTTAGCCGACCTGGAGGCCCAGTACTTC.